The 7 T cell receptor beta chains reported below all come from one sample, sequenced in a study of T cells in Graves' hyperthyroidism and ophthalmopathy. Amplification yielded TCR beta CDR3 regions, with RNA transcripts as the source. HTBI primers were the set used in a first-round RT-PCR of the TCR CDR3. MiXCR was run by TCRdb on the multiplex PCR reads, yielding one entry per CDR3 protein. The profile shows 450,000 to 700,000 distinct CDR3 sequences, 46% of them singletons. Sequenced input: peripheral blood or thyroid tissue (not recorded which). These receptors were obtained from an adult woman with Graves' disease, either hyperthyroidism or ophthalmopathy (not recorded which).

The sample holds a few counts of this clonotype. CDR3 sequence: CSIGRDRTEAFF. CDR3 nucleotide sequence: TGCAGTATCGGTAGGGATCGCACTGAAGCTTTCTTT. The chain combines TRBV20-1 with TRBJ1-1; no reliable D call. V lost 8 bases, J lost 4 bases, and 14 bases lay in between. Germline V gene sequence: CDR1 DFQATT, CDR2 SNEGSKA (reference sequence). CDR3 length equals 12 residues.

J is TRBJ2-5 and V is TRBV10-1; 7 positions match TRBD2. Germline assignment: CDR1 WNHNN and CDR2 SYGVQD (reference sequence). J gave up 5 bases and V 6 bases, and 12 bases lay outside the gene matches. The CDR3 loop spans 15 amino acids. The CDR3 DNA sequence: TGCGCCAGCAGACCTAGCGGACCCTCTTTGGAGACCCAGTACTTC. Its protein product is CASRPSGPSLETQYF.

Many counts were recorded for this clonotype. The J gene is TRBJ2-2, the V gene TRBV4-2, with 9 nucleotides matching TRBD2. With 9 bases clipped from V and 0 bases from J, the junction kept 8 bases outside the gene matches. Germline assignment: CDR1 LGHNA and CDR2 YNFKEQ. This CDR3 has 16 residues. CDR3 nucleotide sequence: TGTGCCAGTGGTCAAGCGGGAGGACCGAACACCGGGGAGCTGTTTTTT. Residues: CASGQAGGPNTGELFF.

For the CDR3, the DNA is TGCGCCAGCAGCCGGGGGGCCTTCAATGAAAAACTGTTTTTT. Residues: CASSRGAFNEKLFF. This sequence joins TRBV5-1 and TRBJ1-4, with a possible D match to TRBD1 (6 bases). Germline values: CDR1 SGHRS, CDR2 YFSETQ. The CDR3 runs 14 residues. Trimming removed 4 bases from V and 5 bases from J, with 12 bases in between.

The chain uses TRBV2 and TRBJ1-2; 10 bases align to TRBD1. Germline loops: CDR1 SNHLY, CDR2 FYNNEI. The V and J ends lost 2 bases and 4 bases, in that order; junction bases with no gene match: 1. CDR3 length: 14 amino acids. For the CDR3, the DNA is TGTGCCAGCAGTGAAAGGGACAGGGGCTATGGCTACACCTTC. Amino acid sequence: CASSERDRGYGYTF.

V and J are TRBV19 and TRBJ2-5; a weak D match, TRBD1 (7 bases). This CDR3 region has 13 residues. Germline CDR1 reads LNHDA; CDR2 reads SQIVND (reference sequence). This CDR3 is CARDQGEAETQYF. The CDR3, as DNA: TGTGCTAGAGATCAGGGGGAGGCAGAGACCCAGTACTTC.

This clonotype was counted many times. The chain couples TRBV25-1 to TRBJ1-6; D is unresolved. This CDR3 spans 14 amino acids. V was trimmed by 0 bases and J by 8 bases, leaving 8 bases between them. Germline values: CDR1 MGHDK, CDR2 SYGVNS. The CDR3 loop is CASSEYISHSPLHF. CDR3 sequence (DNA): TGTGCCAGCAGTGAATATATAAGCCATTCACCCCTCCACTTT.